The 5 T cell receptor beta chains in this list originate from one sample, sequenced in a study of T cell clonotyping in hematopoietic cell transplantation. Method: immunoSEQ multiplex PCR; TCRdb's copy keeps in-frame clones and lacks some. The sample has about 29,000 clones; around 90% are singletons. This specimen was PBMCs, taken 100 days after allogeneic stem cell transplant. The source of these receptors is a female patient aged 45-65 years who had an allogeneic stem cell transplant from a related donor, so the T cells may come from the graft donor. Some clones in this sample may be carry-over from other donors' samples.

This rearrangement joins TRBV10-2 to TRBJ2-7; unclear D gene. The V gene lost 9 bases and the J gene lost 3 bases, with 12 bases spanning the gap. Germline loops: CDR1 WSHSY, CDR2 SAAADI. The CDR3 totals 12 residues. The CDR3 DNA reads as TGCGCCAGTGCCGGGTCAATCTACGAGCAGTACTTC. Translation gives CASAGSIYEQYF.

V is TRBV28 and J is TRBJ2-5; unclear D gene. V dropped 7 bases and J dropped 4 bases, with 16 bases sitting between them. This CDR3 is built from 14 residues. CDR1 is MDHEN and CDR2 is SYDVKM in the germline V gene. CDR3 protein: CASKLGGGRETQYF. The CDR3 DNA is TGTGCCAGCAAGCTTGGCGGCGGTCGAGAGACCCAGTACTTC.

The CDR3 DNA is TGTGCCAGCAGCTTAGACCCCGGGGGGTTCTACGAGCAGTACTTC. It translates to CASSLDPGGFYEQYF. The chain uses TRBV7-2 and TRBJ2-7; 7 nucleotides match TRBD2. Germline CDR1 SGHTA, CDR2 FQGNSA. This CDR3 region has 15 residues. The J segment lost 3 bases and the V segment lost 1 base, leaving 6 bases of the junction unmatched. Filled out from reference TRBV7-2 and TRBJ2-7, the complete variable domain reads GAGVSQSPSNKVTEKGKDVELRCDPISGHTALYWYRQSLGQGLEFLIYFQGNSAPDKSGLPSDRFSAERTGGSVSTLTIQRTQQEDSAVYLCASSLDPGGFYEQYFGPGTRLTVT.

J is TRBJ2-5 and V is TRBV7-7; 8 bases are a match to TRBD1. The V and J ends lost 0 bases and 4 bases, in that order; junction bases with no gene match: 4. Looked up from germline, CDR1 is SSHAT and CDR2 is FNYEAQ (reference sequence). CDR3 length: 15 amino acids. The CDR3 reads CASSLARGRVETQYF. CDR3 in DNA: TGTGCCAGCAGCTTAGCCAGGGGGCGTGTAGAGACCCAGTACTTC.

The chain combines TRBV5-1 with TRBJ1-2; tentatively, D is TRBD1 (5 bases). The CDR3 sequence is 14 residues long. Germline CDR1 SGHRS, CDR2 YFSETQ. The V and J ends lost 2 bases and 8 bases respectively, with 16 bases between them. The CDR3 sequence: CASSFQGIREGYTF. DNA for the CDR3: TGCGCCAGCAGCTTCCAGGGAATCCGGGAGGGCTACACCTTC. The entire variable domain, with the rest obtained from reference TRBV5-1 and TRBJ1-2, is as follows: KAGVTQTPRYLIKTRGQQVTLSCSPISGHRSVSWYQQTPGQGLQFLFEYFSETQRNKGNFPGRFSGRQFSNSRSEMNVSTLELGDSALYLCASSFQGIREGYTFGSGTRLTVV.